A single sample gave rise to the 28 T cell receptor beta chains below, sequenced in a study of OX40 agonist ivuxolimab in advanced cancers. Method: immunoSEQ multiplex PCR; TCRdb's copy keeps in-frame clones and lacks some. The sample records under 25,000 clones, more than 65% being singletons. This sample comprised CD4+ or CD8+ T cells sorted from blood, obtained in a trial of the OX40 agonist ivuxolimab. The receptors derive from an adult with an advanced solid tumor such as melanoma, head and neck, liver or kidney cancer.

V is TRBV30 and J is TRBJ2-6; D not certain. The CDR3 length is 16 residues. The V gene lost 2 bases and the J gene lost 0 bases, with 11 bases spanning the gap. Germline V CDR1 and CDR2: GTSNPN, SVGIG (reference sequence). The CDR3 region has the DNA TGTGCCTGGAGTCCCCTTTTTGGCTCTGGGGCCAACGTCCTGACTTTC. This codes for CAWSPLFGSGANVLTF.

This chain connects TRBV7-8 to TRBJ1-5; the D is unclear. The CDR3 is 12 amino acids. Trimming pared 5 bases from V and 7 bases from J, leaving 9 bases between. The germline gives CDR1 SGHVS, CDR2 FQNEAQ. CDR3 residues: CASSADVQPQHF. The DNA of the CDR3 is TGTGCCAGCAGCGCCGACGTACAGCCCCAGCATTTT.

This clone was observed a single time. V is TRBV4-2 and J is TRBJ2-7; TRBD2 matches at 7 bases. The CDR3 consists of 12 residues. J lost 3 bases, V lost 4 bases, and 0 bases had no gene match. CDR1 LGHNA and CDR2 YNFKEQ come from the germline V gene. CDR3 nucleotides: TGTGCCAGCAGCCCGGGGGGCTACGAGCAGTACTTC. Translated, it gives CASSPGGYEQYF.

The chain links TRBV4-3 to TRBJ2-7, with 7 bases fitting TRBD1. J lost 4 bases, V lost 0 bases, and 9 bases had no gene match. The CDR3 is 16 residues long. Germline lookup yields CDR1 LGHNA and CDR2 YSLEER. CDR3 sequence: CASSQEVTEQGYEQYF. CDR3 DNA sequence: TGCGCCAGCAGCCAAGAAGTTACAGAACAGGGGTACGAGCAGTACTTC.

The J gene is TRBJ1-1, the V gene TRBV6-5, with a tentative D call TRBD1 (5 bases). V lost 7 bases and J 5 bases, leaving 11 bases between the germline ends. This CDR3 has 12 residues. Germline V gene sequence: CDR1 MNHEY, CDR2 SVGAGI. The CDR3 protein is CASIAGSTEAFF. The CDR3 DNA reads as TGTGCCAGCATCGCAGGGTCGACTGAAGCTTTCTTT.

CDR3 residues: CASSLGQGLGGYTF. In nucleotides, the CDR3 is TGCGCCAGCAGCTTGGGACAGGGGTTGGGAGGCTACACCTTC. The rearrangement links TRBV5-1 to TRBJ1-2, with 8 bases fitting TRBD1. Germline V gives CDR1 SGHRS, CDR2 YFSETQ. This CDR3 region has 14 residues. V lost 0 bases, J lost 8 bases, and 6 bases stayed unmatched.

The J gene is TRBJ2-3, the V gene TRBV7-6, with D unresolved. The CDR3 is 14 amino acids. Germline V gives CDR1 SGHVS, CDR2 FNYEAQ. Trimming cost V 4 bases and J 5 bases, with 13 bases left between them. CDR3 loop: CASSSGSVGDTQYF. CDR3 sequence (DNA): TGTGCCAGCAGCTCCGGCTCTGTGGGAGATACGCAGTATTTT.

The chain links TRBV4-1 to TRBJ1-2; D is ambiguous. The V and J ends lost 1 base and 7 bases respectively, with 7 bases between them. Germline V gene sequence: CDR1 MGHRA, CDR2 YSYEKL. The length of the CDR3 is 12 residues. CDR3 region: CASSQGIGGYTF. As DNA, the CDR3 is TGCGCCAGCAGCCAAGGGATAGGTGGCTACACCTTC.

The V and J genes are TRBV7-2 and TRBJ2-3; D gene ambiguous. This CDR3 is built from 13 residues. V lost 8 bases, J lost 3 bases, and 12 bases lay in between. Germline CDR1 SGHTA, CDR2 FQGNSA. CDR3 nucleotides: TGTGCCAGCGGGCTAGATCCGACAGATACGCAGTATTTT. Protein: CASGLDPTDTQYF.

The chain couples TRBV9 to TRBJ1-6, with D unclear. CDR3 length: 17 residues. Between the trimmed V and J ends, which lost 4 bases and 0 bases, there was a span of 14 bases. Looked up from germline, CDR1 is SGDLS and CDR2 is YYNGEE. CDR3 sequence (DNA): TGTGCCAGCAGCTCCTCCGGCTTGGTCTCCTATAATTCACCCCTCCACTTT. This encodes CASSSSGLVSYNSPLHF.

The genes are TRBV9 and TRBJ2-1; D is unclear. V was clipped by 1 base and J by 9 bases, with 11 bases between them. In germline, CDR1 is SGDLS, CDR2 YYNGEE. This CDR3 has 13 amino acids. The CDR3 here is CASSVYGSGEQFF. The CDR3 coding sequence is TGTGCCAGCAGCGTATATGGGTCAGGTGAGCAGTTCTTC.

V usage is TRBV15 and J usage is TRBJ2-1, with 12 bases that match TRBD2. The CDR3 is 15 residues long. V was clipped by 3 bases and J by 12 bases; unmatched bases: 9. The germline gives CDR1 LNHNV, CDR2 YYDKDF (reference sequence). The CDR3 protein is CATSSTSGGPWGQFF. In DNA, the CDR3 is TGTGCCACCAGCAGTACTAGCGGGGGGCCCTGGGGGCAGTTCTTC.

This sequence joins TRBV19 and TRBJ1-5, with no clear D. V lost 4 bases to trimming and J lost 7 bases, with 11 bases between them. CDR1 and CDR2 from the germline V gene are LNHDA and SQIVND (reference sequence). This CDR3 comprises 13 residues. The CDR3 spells CASSTAGVQPQHF. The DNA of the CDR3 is TGTGCCAGTAGTACAGCCGGGGTACAGCCCCAGCATTTT.

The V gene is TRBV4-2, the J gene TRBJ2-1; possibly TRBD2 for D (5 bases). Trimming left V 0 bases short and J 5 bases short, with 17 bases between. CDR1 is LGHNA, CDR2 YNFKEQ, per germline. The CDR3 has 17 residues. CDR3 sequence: CASSQDGSEVSDNEQFF. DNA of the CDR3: TGTGCCAGCAGCCAAGATGGAAGTGAGGTTAGCGACAATGAGCAGTTCTTC.

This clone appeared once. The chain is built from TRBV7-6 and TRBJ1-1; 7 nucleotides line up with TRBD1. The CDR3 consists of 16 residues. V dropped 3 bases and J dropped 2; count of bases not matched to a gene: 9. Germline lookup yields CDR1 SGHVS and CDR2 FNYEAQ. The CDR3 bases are TGTGCCAGCAGCTTGTTCGCCCGGGACAGAAACACTGAAGCTTTCTTT. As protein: CASSLFARDRNTEAFF. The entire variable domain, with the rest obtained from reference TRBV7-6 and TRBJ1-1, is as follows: GAGVSQSPRYKVTKRGQDVALRCDPISGHVSLYWYRQALGQGPEFLTYFNYEAQQDKSGLPNDRFSAERPEGSISTLTIQRTEQRDSAMYRCASSLFARDRNTEAFFGQGTRLTVV.

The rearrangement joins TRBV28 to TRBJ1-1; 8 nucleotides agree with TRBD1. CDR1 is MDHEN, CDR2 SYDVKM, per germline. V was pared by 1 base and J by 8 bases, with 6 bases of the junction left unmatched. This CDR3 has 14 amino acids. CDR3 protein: CASSLSTDRGEAFF. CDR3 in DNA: TGTGCCAGCAGTTTATCCACAGACAGGGGAGAAGCTTTCTTT.

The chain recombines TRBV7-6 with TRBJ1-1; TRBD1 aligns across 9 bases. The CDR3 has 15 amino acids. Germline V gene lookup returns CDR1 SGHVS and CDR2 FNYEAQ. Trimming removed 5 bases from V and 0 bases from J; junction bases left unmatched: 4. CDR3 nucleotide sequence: TGTGCCAGCAGCACCAGGACAGGGGTGAACACTGAAGCTTTCTTT. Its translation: CASSTRTGVNTEAFF.

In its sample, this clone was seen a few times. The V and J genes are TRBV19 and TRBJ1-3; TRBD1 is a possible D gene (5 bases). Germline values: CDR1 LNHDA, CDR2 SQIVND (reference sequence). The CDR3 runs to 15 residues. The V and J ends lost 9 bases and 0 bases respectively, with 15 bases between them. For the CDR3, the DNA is TGTGCCAGCCATCACAGGAAATACTCTGGAAACACCATATATTTT. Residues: CASHHRKYSGNTIYF.

In DNA form, the CDR3 reads TGTGCCAGCAGTTTGGGGACCGAGAGCACGCAGTATTTT. Its translation is CASSLGTESTQYF. The V gene is TRBV27, the J gene TRBJ2-3, with D perhaps matching TRBD1 or TRBD2 (5 bases each). This CDR3 contains 13 residues. CDR1 is MNHEY and CDR2 is SMNVEV in the germline V gene (reference sequence). V shed 3 bases and J shed 9 bases, with 13 bases lying between them.

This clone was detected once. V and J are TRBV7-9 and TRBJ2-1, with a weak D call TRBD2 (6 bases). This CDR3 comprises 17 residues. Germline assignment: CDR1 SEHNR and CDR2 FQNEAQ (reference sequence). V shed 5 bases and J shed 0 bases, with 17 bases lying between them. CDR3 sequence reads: CASSTTVTGSSYNEQFF. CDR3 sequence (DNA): TGTGCCAGCAGCACGACGGTCACCGGGAGCTCCTACAATGAGCAGTTCTTC.

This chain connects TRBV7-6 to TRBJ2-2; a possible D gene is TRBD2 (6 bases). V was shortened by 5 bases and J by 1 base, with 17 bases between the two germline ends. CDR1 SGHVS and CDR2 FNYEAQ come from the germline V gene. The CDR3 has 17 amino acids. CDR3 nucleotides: TGTGCCAGCAGCATCTTCGCCCGGGGGAGGAACACCGGGGAGCTGTTTTTT. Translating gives CASSIFARGRNTGELFF.

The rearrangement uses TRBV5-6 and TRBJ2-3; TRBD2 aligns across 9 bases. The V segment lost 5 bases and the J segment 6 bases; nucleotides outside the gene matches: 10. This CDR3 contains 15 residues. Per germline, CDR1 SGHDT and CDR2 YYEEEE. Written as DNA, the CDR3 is TGTGCCAGCAGTGTGATGGGACTAGCAGATGATACGCAGTATTTT. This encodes CASSVMGLADDTQYF.

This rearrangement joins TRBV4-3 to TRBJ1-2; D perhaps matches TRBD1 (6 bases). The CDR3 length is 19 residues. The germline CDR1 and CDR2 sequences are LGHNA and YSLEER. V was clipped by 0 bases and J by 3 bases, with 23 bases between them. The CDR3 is CASSQEDEQGWGQDYGYTF. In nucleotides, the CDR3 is TGCGCCAGCAGCCAAGAAGATGAACAGGGTTGGGGGCAGGACTATGGCTACACCTTC.

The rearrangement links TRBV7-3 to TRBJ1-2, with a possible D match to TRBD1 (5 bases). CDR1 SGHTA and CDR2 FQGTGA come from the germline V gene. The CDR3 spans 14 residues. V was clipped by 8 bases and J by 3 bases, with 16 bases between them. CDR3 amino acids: CASGFGGIDYGYTF. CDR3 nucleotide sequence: TGTGCCAGCGGTTTTGGGGGGATTGACTATGGCTACACCTTC.

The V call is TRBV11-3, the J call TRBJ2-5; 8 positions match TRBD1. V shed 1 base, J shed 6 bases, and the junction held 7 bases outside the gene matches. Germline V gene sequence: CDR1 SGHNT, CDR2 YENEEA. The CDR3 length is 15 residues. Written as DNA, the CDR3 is TGTGCCAGCAGCTTAGGGACAGGGACGATGAAGACCCAGTACTTC. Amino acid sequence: CASSLGTGTMKTQYF. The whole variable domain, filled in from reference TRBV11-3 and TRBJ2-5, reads EAGVVQSPRYKIIEKKQPVAFWCNPISGHNTLYWYLQNLGQGPELLIRYENEEAVDDSQLPKDRFSAERLKGVDSTLKIQPAELGDSAVYLCASSLGTGTMKTQYFGPGTRLLVL.

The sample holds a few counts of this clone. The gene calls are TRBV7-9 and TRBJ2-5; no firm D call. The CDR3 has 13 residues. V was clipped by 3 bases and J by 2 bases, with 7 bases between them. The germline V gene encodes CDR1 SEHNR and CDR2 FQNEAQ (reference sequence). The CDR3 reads CASSFSRQETQYF. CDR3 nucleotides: TGTGCCAGCAGCTTCTCCAGACAAGAGACCCAGTACTTC.

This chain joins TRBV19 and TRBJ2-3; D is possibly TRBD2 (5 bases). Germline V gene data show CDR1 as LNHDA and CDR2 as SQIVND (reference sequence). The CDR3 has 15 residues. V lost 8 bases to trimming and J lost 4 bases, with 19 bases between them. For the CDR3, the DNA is TGTGCCAGTGCCCGGACTCCGGCGCCCTCAGATACGCAGTATTTT. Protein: CASARTPAPSDTQYF. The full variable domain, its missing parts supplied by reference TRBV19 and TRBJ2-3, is DGGITQSPKYLFRKEGQNVTLSCEQNLNHDAMYWYRQDPGQGLRLIYYSQIVNDFQKGDIAEGYSVSREKKESFPLTVTSAQKNPTAFYLCASARTPAPSDTQYFGPGTRLTVL.

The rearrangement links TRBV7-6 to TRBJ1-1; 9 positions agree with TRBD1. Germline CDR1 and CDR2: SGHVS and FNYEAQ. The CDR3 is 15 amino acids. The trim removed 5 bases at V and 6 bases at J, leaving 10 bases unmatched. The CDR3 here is CASSRPGTGSPEAFF. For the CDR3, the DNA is TGTGCCAGCAGCCGTCCCGGGACAGGGTCCCCTGAAGCTTTCTTT.